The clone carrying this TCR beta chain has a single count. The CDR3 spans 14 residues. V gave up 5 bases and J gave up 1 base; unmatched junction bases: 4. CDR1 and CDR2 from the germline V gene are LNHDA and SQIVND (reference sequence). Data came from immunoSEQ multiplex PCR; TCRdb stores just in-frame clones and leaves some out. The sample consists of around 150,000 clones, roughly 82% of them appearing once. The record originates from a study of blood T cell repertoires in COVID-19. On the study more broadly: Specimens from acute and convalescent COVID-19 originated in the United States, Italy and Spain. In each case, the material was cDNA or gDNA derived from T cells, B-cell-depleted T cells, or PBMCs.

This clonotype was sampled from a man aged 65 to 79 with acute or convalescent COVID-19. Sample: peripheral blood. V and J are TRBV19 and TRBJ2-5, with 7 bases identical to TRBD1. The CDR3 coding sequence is TGTGCCAGTAGTCCGAGGACAGGCCAAGAGACCCAGTACTTC. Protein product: CASSPRTGQETQYF.